The T cell receptor beta chain under discussion was sequenced for a study of blood T cell repertoires in COVID-19. The overall study: COVID-19 samples collected from the United States, Italy and Spain covered acute and convalescent phases. From T cells, B-cell-depleted T cells, or PBMCs came the material, which was cDNA or gDNA.

Seattle's cohort entered during active infection and was followed longitudinally. Original processing notes: Estimated nucleated cell counts came from reference gene primer amplification. TCRdb's table, derived via immunoSEQ multiplex PCR, lists solely in-frame clones and lacks some. That table furnishes V, J and clone size, whereas the DNA furnished D and trimming. The sample records over 150,000 clones, around four fifths being singletons. V was clipped by 1 base and J by 1 base; unmatched bases: 6. The CDR3 has 16 residues. Germline V lookup: CDR1 KGHSH, CDR2 LQKENI. The receptor was isolated from a woman older than 75 with COVID-19, enrolled during active disease. The chain employs TRBV18 and TRBJ2-7, with 8 positions matching TRBD1. The specimen was peripheral blood. The CDR3 bases are TGTGCCAGCTCACCACTAGGGACAGGAACGTCCTACGAGCAGTACTTC. Its protein is CASSPLGTGTSYEQYF.